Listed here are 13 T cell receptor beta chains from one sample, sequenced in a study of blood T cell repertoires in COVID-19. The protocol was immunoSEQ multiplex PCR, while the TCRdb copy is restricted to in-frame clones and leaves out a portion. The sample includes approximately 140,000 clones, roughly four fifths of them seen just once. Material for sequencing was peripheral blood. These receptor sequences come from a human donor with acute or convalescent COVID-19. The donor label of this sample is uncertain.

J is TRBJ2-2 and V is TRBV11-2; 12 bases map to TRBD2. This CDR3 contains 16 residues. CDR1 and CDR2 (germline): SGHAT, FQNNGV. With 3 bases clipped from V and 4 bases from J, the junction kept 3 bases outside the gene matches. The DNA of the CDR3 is TGTGCCAGCAGCTTTCTAGCGGGGGGGAGCACCGGGGAGCTGTTTTTT. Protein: CASSFLAGGSTGELFF.

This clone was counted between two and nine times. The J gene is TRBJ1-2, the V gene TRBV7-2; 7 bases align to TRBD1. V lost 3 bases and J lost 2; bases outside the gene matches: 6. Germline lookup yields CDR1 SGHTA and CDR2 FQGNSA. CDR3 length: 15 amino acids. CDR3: CASSFSVGQNYGYTF. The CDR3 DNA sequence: TGTGCCAGCAGCTTTTCTGTGGGACAGAACTATGGCTACACCTTC.

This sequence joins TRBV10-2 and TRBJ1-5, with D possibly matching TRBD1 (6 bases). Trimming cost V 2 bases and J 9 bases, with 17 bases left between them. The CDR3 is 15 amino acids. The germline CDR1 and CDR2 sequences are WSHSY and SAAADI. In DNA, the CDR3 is TGCGCCAGCAGTGAGAGGGAGGGGGGCCTGGGGCCCCAGCATTTT. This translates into CASSEREGGLGPQHF.

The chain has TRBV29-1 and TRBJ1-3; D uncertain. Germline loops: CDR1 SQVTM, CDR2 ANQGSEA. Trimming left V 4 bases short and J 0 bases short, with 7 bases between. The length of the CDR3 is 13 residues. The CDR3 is CSVAEFSGNTIYF. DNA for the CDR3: TGCAGCGTTGCCGAGTTCTCTGGAAACACCATATATTTT.

As DNA, the CDR3 is TGTGCCAGCAGCCCCAGGTACTCGCTTGGAGAGACCCAGTACTTC. It is translated as CASSPRYSLGETQYF. The chain uses TRBV7-2 and TRBJ2-5; D gene ambiguous. Germline V gene data show CDR1 as SGHTA and CDR2 as FQGNSA. The V end was cut by 5 bases, the J end by 4 bases, with 17 bases between. CDR3 size: 15 residues.

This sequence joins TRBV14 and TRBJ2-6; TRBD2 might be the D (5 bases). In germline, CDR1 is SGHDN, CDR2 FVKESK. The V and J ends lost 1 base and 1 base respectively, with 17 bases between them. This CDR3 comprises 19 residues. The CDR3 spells CASSQAKVKWTSGANVLTF. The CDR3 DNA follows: TGTGCCAGCAGCCAAGCCAAGGTGAAGTGGACTTCTGGGGCCAACGTCCTGACTTTC.

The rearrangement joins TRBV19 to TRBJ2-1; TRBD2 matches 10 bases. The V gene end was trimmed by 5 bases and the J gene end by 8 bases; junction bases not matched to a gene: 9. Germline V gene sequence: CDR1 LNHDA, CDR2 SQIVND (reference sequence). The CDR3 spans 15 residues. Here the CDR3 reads CASSDLSGGIYEQFF. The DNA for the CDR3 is TGTGCCAGTAGTGACCTTAGCGGGGGGATCTATGAGCAGTTCTTC. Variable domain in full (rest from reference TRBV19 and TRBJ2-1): DGGITQSPKYLFRKEGQNVTLSCEQNLNHDAMYWYRQDPGQGLRLIYYSQIVNDFQKGDIAEGYSVSREKKESFPLTVTSAQKNPTAFYLCASSDLSGGIYEQFFGPGTRLTVL.

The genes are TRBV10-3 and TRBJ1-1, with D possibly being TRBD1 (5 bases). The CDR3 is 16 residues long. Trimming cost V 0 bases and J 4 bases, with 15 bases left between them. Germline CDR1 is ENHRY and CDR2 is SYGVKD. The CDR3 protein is CAISESPGGEGTEAFF. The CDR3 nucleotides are TGTGCCATCAGTGAGTCGCCGGGAGGGGAGGGCACTGAAGCTTTCTTT.

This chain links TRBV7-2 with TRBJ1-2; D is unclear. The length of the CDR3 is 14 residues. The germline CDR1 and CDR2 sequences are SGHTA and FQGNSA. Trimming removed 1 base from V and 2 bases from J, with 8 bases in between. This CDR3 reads CASSLVNLNYGYTF. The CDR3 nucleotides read TGTGCCAGCAGCTTAGTTAACTTGAACTATGGCTACACCTTC.

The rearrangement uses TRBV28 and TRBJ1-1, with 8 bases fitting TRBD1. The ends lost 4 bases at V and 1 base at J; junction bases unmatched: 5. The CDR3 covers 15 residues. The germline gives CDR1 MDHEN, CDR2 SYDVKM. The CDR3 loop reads CASSSGQVKNTEAFF. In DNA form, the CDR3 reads TGTGCCAGCAGTTCGGGACAGGTCAAGAACACTGAAGCTTTCTTT.

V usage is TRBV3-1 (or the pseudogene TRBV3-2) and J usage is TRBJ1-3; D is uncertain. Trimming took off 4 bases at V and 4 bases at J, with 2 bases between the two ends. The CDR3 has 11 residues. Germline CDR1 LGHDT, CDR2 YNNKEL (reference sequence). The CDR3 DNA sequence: TGTGCCAGCAGCCCGGGAAACACCATATATTTT. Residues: CASSPGNTIYF.

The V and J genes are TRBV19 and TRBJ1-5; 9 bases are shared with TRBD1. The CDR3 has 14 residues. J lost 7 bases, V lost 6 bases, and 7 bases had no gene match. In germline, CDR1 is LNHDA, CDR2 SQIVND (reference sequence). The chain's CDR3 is CASRDRGGRQPQHF. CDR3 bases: TGTGCCAGTAGGGACAGGGGAGGCAGACAGCCCCAGCATTTT.

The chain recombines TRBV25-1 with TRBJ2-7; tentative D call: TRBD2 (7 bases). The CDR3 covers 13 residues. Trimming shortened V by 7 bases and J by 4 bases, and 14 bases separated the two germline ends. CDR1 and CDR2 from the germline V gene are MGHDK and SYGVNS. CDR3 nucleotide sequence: TGTGCCAGCAAACGGGGGGCTGAGTACGAGCAGTACTTC. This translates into CASKRGAEYEQYF.